These T cell receptor beta chains were read from a single sample in a study of early T cells in non-severe SARS-CoV-2 infection. TCRdb called the 5' RACE reads again in MiXCR, with one record for every CDR3 protein. Among around 78,000 distinct CDR3 sequences, around 10% were seen once, and the ten largest hold under 10%. The sample consisted of whole blood, taken at baseline. These receptors were collected from an adult who was a healthcare worker with PCR-confirmed SARS-CoV-2 infection or an uninfected control (not recorded which). CDR3s include the opening cysteine and the closing phenylalanine or tryptophan. A D gene is named only where the DNA matches it firmly. The size entry is marked missing in some rows and otherwise reads once, few, many or a size class.

D gene	V gene	J gene	clone size	CDR3 DNA	CDR3 protein
.	TRBV6-2/TRBV6-3	TRBJ1-5	.	TGTGCCAGCCAATTCAGGGGAAGCAATCAGCCCCAGCATTTT	CASQFRGSNQPQHF
.	TRBV27	TRBJ1-1	few	TGTGCCAGCAGTTTTGGGGTCTCCGGCACTGAAGCTTTCTTT	CASSFGVSGTEAFF
.	TRBV6-2/TRBV6-3	TRBJ1-2	many	TGTGCCAGCAGTTCCTTCCCGTCCGAATTTCTCTATGGCTACACCTTC	CASSSFPSEFLYGYTF
.	TRBV5-1	TRBJ1-3	many	TGCGCCAGCAGCCTCACCTCCCAGAGCTCTGGAAACACCATATATTTT	CASSLTSQSSGNTIYF
TRBD1	TRBV2	TRBJ2-7	few	TGTGCCAGCAGCCTGGACAGGGGTACTGGGTACGAGCAGTACTTC	CASSLDRGTGYEQYF
.	TRBV7-9	TRBJ2-3	.	TGTGCCAGCAGCTTAGTGGTGGATACGCAGTATTTT	CASSLVVDTQYF
.	TRBV7-9	TRBJ2-1	many	TGTGCCAGCAGCTCCCTCGCCAATGAGCAGTTCTTC	CASSSLANEQFF
.	TRBV28	TRBJ1-6	.	TGTGCCAGCATACGGGACACTAATTCACCCCTCCACTTT	CASIRDTNSPLHF
.	TRBV7-6	TRBJ1-1	.	TGTGCCAGCAGCTTAGGGGGGAGACAAGACACTGAAGCTTTCTTT	CASSLGGRQDTEAFF
.	TRBV19	TRBJ2-6	few	TGTGCCAGTAGTATAGGGCTATCTGACTCTGGGGCCAACGTCCTGACTTTC	CASSIGLSDSGANVLTF
TRBD1	TRBV2	TRBJ1-5	.	TGTGCCAGCGGACGGGACAGACCTAATCAGCCCCAGCATTTT	CASGRDRPNQPQHF
.	TRBV7-8	TRBJ1-5	.	TGTGCCAGCAGCTTAGATCACAGAGAAAATCAGCCCCAGCATTTT	CASSLDHRENQPQHF
TRBD2	TRBV4-1	TRBJ2-7	many	TGCGCCAGCAGCCAGGATAGCGGGTACGAGCAGTACTTC	CASSQDSGYEQYF
.	TRBV14	TRBJ2-3	few	TGTGCCAGCAGCCAAGCAACGGCAGGGGATACGCAGTATTTT	CASSQATAGDTQYF
.	TRBV15	TRBJ1-1	many	TGTGCCACCAGCAGAGCCGAGGGTCGGGGCACTGAAGCTTTCTTT	CATSRAEGRGTEAFF
.	TRBV7-9	TRBJ1-1	few	TGTGCCAGCAGCTTGGGAGGGGACACTGAAGCTTTCTTT	CASSLGGDTEAFF
TRBD2	TRBV7-3	TRBJ2-3	many	TGTGCCAGCAGCTTAGCACCTAGCGGGACAGATACGCAGTATTTT	CASSLAPSGTDTQYF
TRBD2	TRBV14	TRBJ2-3	.	TGTGCCAGCAGCCAAGACTTAGCGGGGGAAACAGATACGCAGTATTTT	CASSQDLAGETDTQYF
TRBD2	TRBV9	TRBJ2-2	many	TGTGCCAGCAGCCCCCACGGGGGGGGGAACACCGGGGAGCTGTTTTTT	CASSPHGGGNTGELFF
.	TRBV7-8	TRBJ2-1	many	TGTGCCAGCAGCCGGAGTGGGACCTCGTACAATGAGCAGTTCTTC	CASSRSGTSYNEQFF
TRBD2	TRBV5-1	TRBJ2-3	many	TGCGCCAGCAGCTCGGGACTAGATTCTAGCACAGATACGCAGTATTTT	CASSSGLDSSTDTQYF
.	TRBV7-6	TRBJ2-3	many	TGTGCCAGCAGCCCGATAGCGGCAGATACGCAGTATTTT	CASSPIAADTQYF
.	TRBV4-3	TRBJ1-3	many	TGCGCCAGCAGCCTTATGCGGGGGGAAGGAAACACCATATATTTT	CASSLMRGEGNTIYF
.	TRBV7-6	TRBJ1-6	.	TGTGCCAGCAGCTCAGTAACGGGCAATTCACCCCTCCACTTT	CASSSVTGNSPLHF
.	TRBV10-2	TRBJ1-1	.	TGCGCCAGCAACACGAAAAGGGGGTTGGGGAACACTGAAGCTTTCTTT	CASNTKRGLGNTEAFF
.	TRBV20-1	TRBJ2-7	.	TGCAGTGCTGGCGGACACCGAACCCCCCCCGAGCAGTACTTC	CSAGGHRTPPEQYF
.	TRBV9	TRBJ1-1	few	TGTGCCAGCAGCGTAGGCAGGGTCGATGAAGCTTTCTTT	CASSVGRVDEAFF
.	TRBV3-1	TRBJ2-7	.	TGTGCCAGCAGCTCCGTAGGGGACGAGCAGTACTTC	CASSSVGDEQYF
.	TRBV6-2/TRBV6-3	TRBJ2-2	few	TGTGCCAGCAGGCCCGACCCCTCTCGAACCGGGGAGCTGTTTTTT	CASRPDPSRTGELFF